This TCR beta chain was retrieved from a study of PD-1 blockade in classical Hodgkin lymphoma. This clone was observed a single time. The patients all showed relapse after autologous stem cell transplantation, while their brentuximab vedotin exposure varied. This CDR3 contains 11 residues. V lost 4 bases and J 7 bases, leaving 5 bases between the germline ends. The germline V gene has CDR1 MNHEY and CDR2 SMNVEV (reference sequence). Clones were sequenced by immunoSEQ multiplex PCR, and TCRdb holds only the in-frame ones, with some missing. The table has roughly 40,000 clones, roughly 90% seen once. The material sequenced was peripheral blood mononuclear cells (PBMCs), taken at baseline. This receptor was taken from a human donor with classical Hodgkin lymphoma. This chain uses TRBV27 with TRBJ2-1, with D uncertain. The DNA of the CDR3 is TGTGCCAGCAGTTCCTGGAATGAGCAGTTCTTC. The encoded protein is CASSSWNEQFF.